The T cell receptor (beta chain) described here comes from a study of T cell responses to AZD1222 COVID-19 vaccine. The V gene's germline CDR1 is MNHNS and CDR2 SASEGT. V shed 2 bases and J 4 bases; nucleotides not matched to a gene: 6. The CDR3 consists of 15 residues. Method: immunoSEQ multiplex PCR; TCRdb's copy keeps in-frame clones and lacks some. There are more than 110,000 clones in the sample; around 92% occur only once, and 3% to 4% lies in the top ten. The TCR originated in an adult who received the AZD1222 COVID-19 vaccine. The source material was peripheral blood, sampled 28 days after the second AZD1222 dose. This sequence joins TRBV6-1 and TRBJ2-3, with 7 bases that match TRBD1. The CDR3 spells CASSERGTEPDTQYF. The CDR3 DNA sequence: TGTGCCAGCAGTGAAAGGGGGACAGAGCCAGATACGCAGTATTTT.